The clone carrying this T cell receptor (beta chain) has only a few counts. The data are from a study of cytomegalovirus exposure and HLA in healthy donors. The germline CDR1 and CDR2 sequences are SGHRS and YFSETQ. The CDR3 totals 15 residues. J gave up 16 bases and V 0 bases, and 12 bases lay outside the gene matches. In the PCR, 60 Vbeta and 13 Jbeta primers were used. The protocol was immunoSEQ multiplex PCR, while the TCRdb copy is restricted to in-frame clones and leaves out a portion. Of approximately 130,000 clones listed, just under 80% are singletons. The clonotype comes from a woman in her thirties or forties in good health and CMV-seronegative. The source material was PBMCs. The chain links TRBV5-1 to TRBJ2-1, with 11 nucleotides matching TRBD1. The CDR3 nucleotides read TGCGCCAGCAGCTTGGCTTCCGGGACAGGGGGATCCGTCTTCTTC. The encoded protein is CASSLASGTGGSVFF.